These 7 T cell receptor beta chains originate from one sample sequenced in a study of response to subunit inactivated influenza vaccine. TCRdb analysed the RT-PCR reads with MiXCR anew, one entry per CDR3 protein. Among under 750,000 distinct CDR3 sequences listed, 10% to 15% were seen once. The source was PBMCs from blood, collected on the day of vaccination. These receptor sequences come from a man aged 45-60 years who received an inactivated influenza vaccine.

The chain is built from TRBV4-2 and TRBJ2-1; 11 bases align to TRBD2. This CDR3 contains 15 residues. Germline CDR1 LGHNA, CDR2 YNFKEQ. Losses at the gene ends were 6 bases for V and 8 bases for J; bases not matched to a gene: 9. CDR3 DNA: TGTGCCAGCAGACCTACTAGCGGGGGAGAATATGAGCAGTTCTTC. Amino acids: CASRPTSGGEYEQFF.

The chain combines TRBV30 with TRBJ2-2; 9 positions agree with TRBD1. The CDR3 is made up of 15 amino acids. The V segment lost 5 bases and the J segment 0 bases; nucleotides outside the gene matches: 4. Germline V gives CDR1 GTSNPN, CDR2 SVGIG (reference sequence). In nucleotides, the CDR3 is TGTGCCTGGGGGACAGGGACAGCGAACACCGGGGAGCTGTTTTTT. Its protein product is CAWGTGTANTGELFF.

This clonotype has just a few counts. This chain joins TRBV12-3 or TRBV12-4 and TRBJ1-2, with D tentatively TRBD1 (5 bases). There are 13 residues in the CDR3. V dropped 4 bases and J dropped 3 bases, with 9 bases sitting between them. As DNA, the CDR3 is TGTGCCAGCAGTTACCGGGACCACTATGGCTACACCTTC. Translated, it gives CASSYRDHYGYTF.

Many counts were recorded for this clonotype. The chain links TRBV12-3 or TRBV12-4 to TRBJ2-7; 7 bases map to TRBD2. After removal of 6 bases from V and 6 bases from J, the junction contained 8 bases not matched to a gene. This CDR3 spans 13 amino acids. The CDR3 loop reads CASRRTRVSEQYF. CDR3 in DNA: TGTGCCAGCAGGAGGACTAGAGTCAGCGAGCAGTACTTC.

The V call is TRBV11-1, the J call TRBJ2-7; 9 nucleotides line up with TRBD1. V was clipped by 5 bases and J by 6 bases; unmatched bases: 20. The germline gives CDR1 SGHAT, CDR2 FQDESV (reference sequence). This CDR3 region has 18 residues. CDR3 sequence: CASSGTGTRLANFGEQYF. The CDR3 coding sequence is TGTGCCAGCAGCGGGACAGGGACGAGGCTAGCGAATTTTGGCGAGCAGTACTTC.

This chain connects TRBV20-1 to TRBJ2-5; D gene ambiguous. The CDR3 is made up of 14 amino acids. V shed 7 bases and J shed 5 bases, with 20 bases lying between them. Per germline, CDR1 DFQATT and CDR2 SNEGSKA (reference sequence). DNA of the CDR3: TGCAGTGTTTCCGCGAGTGGCAACTGGGAGACCCAGTACTTC. This encodes CSVSASGNWETQYF.

This chain joins TRBV20-1 and TRBJ2-5; no clear D gene. From germline, CDR1 is DFQATT and CDR2 SNEGSKA (reference sequence). The CDR3 contains 11 residues. Trimming pared 3 bases from V and 5 bases from J, leaving 7 bases between. The CDR3 DNA reads as TGCAGTGCTAGTAGATTGGAGACCCAGTACTTC. Its protein is CSASRLETQYF.